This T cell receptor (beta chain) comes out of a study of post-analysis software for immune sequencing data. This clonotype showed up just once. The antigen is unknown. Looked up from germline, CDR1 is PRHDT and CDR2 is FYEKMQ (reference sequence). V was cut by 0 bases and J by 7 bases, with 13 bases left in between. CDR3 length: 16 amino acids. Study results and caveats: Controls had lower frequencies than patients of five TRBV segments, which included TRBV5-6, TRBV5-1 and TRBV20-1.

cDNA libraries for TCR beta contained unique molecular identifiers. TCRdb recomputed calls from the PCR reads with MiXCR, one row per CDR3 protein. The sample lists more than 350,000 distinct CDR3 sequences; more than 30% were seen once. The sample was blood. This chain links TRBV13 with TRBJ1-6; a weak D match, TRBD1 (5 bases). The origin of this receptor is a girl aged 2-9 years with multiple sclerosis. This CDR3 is CASSLGGRVWNSPLHF. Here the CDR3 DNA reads TGTGCCAGCAGCTTAGGCGGCAGGGTATGGAATTCACCCCTCCACTTT.